These 10 T cell receptor beta chains came from one sample sequenced in a study of blood T cell repertoires in COVID-19. Generated by immunoSEQ multiplex PCR, the TCRdb table keeps only in-frame clones and is missing some. The data hold about 120,000 clones, with roughly 90% observed a single time. The specimen sequenced was peripheral blood. These receptors were collected from a man aged 50 or older with active COVID-19.

This chain joins TRBV11-3 and TRBJ1-3; D may be TRBD1 (5 bases). Trimming took 6 bases from V and 4 from J, leaving 13 bases between them. Germline CDR1 and CDR2: SGHNT and YENEEA. The CDR3 is 14 amino acids. The CDR3 region has the DNA TGTGCCAGCAGTGGGCAGGGTGGCGGAAACACCATATATTTT. This translates into CASSGQGGGNTIYF.

V is TRBV5-1 and J is TRBJ2-7, with 9 bases aligning to TRBD2. Germline lookup yields CDR1 SGHRS and CDR2 YFSETQ. The CDR3 extends over 17 amino acids. J was trimmed by 0 bases and V by 5 bases; bases with no gene match: 12. The CDR3 coding sequence is TGCGCCAGCAGAAATAGCGGGGGTGCTGAGAGCTCCTACGAGCAGTACTTC. Its protein is CASRNSGGAESSYEQYF.

The chain links TRBV5-1 to TRBJ2-1, with TRBD1 matching over 8 bases. Trimming at V came to 0 bases and at J to 8 bases, leaving 10 bases not matched to a gene. Germline-derived CDR1 and CDR2 are SGHRS and YFSETQ. The CDR3 is 16 residues long. This chain's CDR3 is CASSLAVGQGGDEQFF. CDR3 bases: TGCGCCAGCAGCTTGGCCGTAGGACAGGGCGGGGATGAGCAGTTCTTC. Full variable domain (missing parts from reference TRBV5-1 and TRBJ2-1): KAGVTQTPRYLIKTRGQQVTLSCSPISGHRSVSWYQQTPGQGLQFLFEYFSETQRNKGNFPGRFSGRQFSNSRSEMNVSTLELGDSALYLCASSLAVGQGGDEQFFGPGTRLTVL.

To note about this clone: Other DNA sequences in the same sample also yield this CDR3. The gene calls are TRBV12-3 or TRBV12-4 and TRBJ1-1, with a possible D match to TRBD1 (6 bases). Trimming cost V 4 bases and J 4 bases, with 10 bases left between them. The CDR3 covers 13 residues. The CDR3 region has the DNA TGTGCCAGCAGTTCAGGGGTGGGCACTGAAGCTTTCTTT. Amino acid sequence: CASSSGVGTEAFF.

V is TRBV7-2 and J is TRBJ2-7; 7 positions agree with TRBD1. V lost 5 bases and J lost 1; bases outside the gene matches: 2. CDR1 and CDR2 (germline): SGHTA, FQGNSA. This CDR3 spans 13 amino acids. The CDR3 DNA is TGTGCCAGCAGCCACAGGGGTTCCTACGAGCAGTACTTC. This encodes CASSHRGSYEQYF.

The J gene is TRBJ2-1, the V gene TRBV7-8; 10 nucleotides agree with TRBD1. Per the germline V gene, CDR1 is SGHVS and CDR2 is FQNEAQ. J lost 8 bases, V lost 1 base, and 5 bases had no gene match. The CDR3 sequence is 15 residues long. The CDR3 region is CASSLVTGGLDEQFF. The CDR3 DNA follows: TGTGCCAGCAGCTTAGTGACAGGGGGCCTAGATGAGCAGTTCTTC.

The rearrangement links TRBV19 to TRBJ1-5; 8 bases are a match to TRBD1. The ends lost 6 bases at V and 0 bases at J; junction bases unmatched: 7. The CDR3 spans 16 residues. The germline CDR1 and CDR2 sequences are LNHDA and SQIVND (reference sequence). The CDR3 region has the DNA TGTGCCAGTAGCACTCAGGGGGCGTATAGCAATCAGCCCCAGCATTTT. Residues: CASSTQGAYSNQPQHF.

The rearrangement links TRBV29-1 to TRBJ1-2, with 8 bases fitting TRBD1. The CDR3 is 12 residues long. The V gene end was trimmed by 7 bases and the J gene end by 4 bases; junction bases not matched to a gene: 5. CDR1 and CDR2 from the germline V gene are SQVTM and ANQGSEA. CDR3 loop: CSGGGQAYGYTF. For the CDR3, the DNA is TGCAGCGGTGGGGGACAGGCCTATGGCTACACCTTC.

The rearrangement uses TRBV27 and TRBJ1-2; no definite D call. Germline-derived CDR1 and CDR2 are MNHEY and SMNVEV (reference sequence). Trimming removed 5 bases from V and 2 bases from J, with 12 bases in between. The CDR3 has 14 amino acids. The CDR3 nucleotides read TGTGCCAGCAGTCCCAGGACGGGGAACTATGGCTACACCTTC. Protein product: CASSPRTGNYGYTF.

The gene calls are TRBV19 and TRBJ1-1, with D hard to call. This CDR3 has 15 residues. The germline V gene has CDR1 LNHDA and CDR2 SQIVND (reference sequence). In nucleotides, the CDR3 is TGTGCTGCGAGAGAGTCTGGGAGGATGAACACTGAAGCTTTCTTT. It is translated as CAARESGRMNTEAFF.